Below are 16 T cell receptor beta chains sequenced from a single sample in a study of blood T cell repertoires in COVID-19 (dated by TCRdb to about 2020). Preparation of the library involved the immunoSEQ multiplex PCR assay. This immuneACCESS table, as held by TCRdb, lists in-frame sequences with V and J called but not all clones. Of the missing ones, under half trace to an unresolved V gene in checked studies; the others have no known cause. Within this sample are about 240,000 clones, with roughly 89% of them counted one time only. Around 4% of the sample comes from the top ten. The specimen sequenced was PBMCs or T cells enriched from blood (not recorded which). These receptors all come from a woman aged 25 to 39 who had recovered from COVID-19.

CDR3 in amino acids: CAISEGLAEETQYF. CDR3 DNA: TGTGCCATCAGTGAGGGGCTAGCGGAAGAGACCCAGTACTTC. V gene TRBV10-3 combines with J gene TRBJ2-5, with 7 bases that match TRBD2. CDR3 length: 14 amino acids. J lost 3 bases, V lost 2 bases, and 3 bases had no gene match. Germline CDR1 is ENHRY and CDR2 is SYGVKD.

The genes are TRBV14 and TRBJ1-2; TRBD1 might be the D (5 bases). Trimming took 0 bases from V and 5 from J, leaving 13 bases between them. Germline-derived CDR1 and CDR2 are SGHDN and FVKESK. There are 15 residues in the CDR3. The CDR3 DNA reads as TGTGCCAGCAGCCAAGATTCCCAGGGACTTTATGGCTACACCTTC. This sequence encodes CASSQDSQGLYGYTF.

The genes are TRBV14 and TRBJ1-2; D perhaps matches TRBD1 (6 bases). V shed 6 bases and J shed 6 bases, with 17 bases lying between them. Germline-derived CDR1 and CDR2 are SGHDN and FVKESK. The CDR3 extends over 14 amino acids. The CDR3 loop reads CASRKTGSSHGYTF. The CDR3 nucleotides are TGTGCCAGCAGAAAAACAGGGTCTAGTCATGGCTACACCTTC.

The J gene is TRBJ2-5, the V gene TRBV19; no clear D. This CDR3 comprises 14 residues. Germline assignment: CDR1 LNHDA and CDR2 SQIVND (reference sequence). V lost 1 base, J lost 2 bases, and 8 bases lay in between. The CDR3 DNA reads as TGTGCCAGTAGTATAGTCGCGGAGCAAGAGACCCAGTACTTC. As protein: CASSIVAEQETQYF. The variable domain in full, completed from reference TRBV19 and TRBJ2-5, reads DGGITQSPKYLFRKEGQNVTLSCEQNLNHDAMYWYRQDPGQGLRLIYYSQIVNDFQKGDIAEGYSVSREKKESFPLTVTSAQKNPTAFYLCASSIVAEQETQYFGPGTRLLVL.

J is TRBJ2-2 and V is TRBV5-8, with D unclear. Germline V gene lookup returns CDR1 SGHTS and CDR2 YDEGEE. Trimming removed 2 bases at V and 2 bases at J, with 13 bases between. This CDR3 spans 16 amino acids. The CDR3 loop is CASSLVVSLNTGELFF. The DNA of the CDR3 is TGTGCCAGCAGCTTAGTAGTTTCTCTTAACACCGGGGAGCTGTTTTTT.

The chain joins TRBV7-2 to TRBJ1-1; tentative D call: TRBD1 (6 bases). The CDR3 length is 14 residues. Trimming stripped 3 bases from V and 4 bases from J, with 12 bases between. The germline V gene encodes CDR1 SGHTA and CDR2 FQGNSA. The CDR3 spells CASSLGRGSTEAFF. The CDR3 nucleotides read TGTGCCAGCAGCTTGGGGAGGGGGAGCACTGAAGCTTTCTTT.

The J gene is TRBJ2-7, the V gene TRBV11-2; 11 bases match TRBD2. This CDR3 contains 14 residues. Germline V CDR1 and CDR2: SGHAT, FQNNGV. After removal of 5 bases from V and 4 bases from J, the junction contained 4 bases not matched to a gene. Written as DNA, the CDR3 is TGTGCCAGCAGCCGACTAGCGGGGACGTACGAGCAGTACTTC. Residues: CASSRLAGTYEQYF.

This clone has more than one count but fewer than ten. The genes are TRBV14 and TRBJ1-6; TRBD1 agrees at 9 bases. The CDR3 is 14 residues long. The V and J ends lost 4 bases and 10 bases, in that order; junction bases with no gene match: 5. The germline CDR1 and CDR2 sequences are SGHDN and FVKESK. The CDR3 region is CASSRDRVGSPLHF. CDR3 bases: TGTGCCAGCAGCCGGGACAGGGTTGGATCACCCCTCCACTTT.

The chain employs TRBV2 and TRBJ2-3; TRBD2 is a possible D gene (5 bases). The CDR3 length is 14 residues. Germline CDR1 is SNHLY and CDR2 is FYNNEI. Deletions cut 8 bases from V and 1 base from J, with 13 bases between. The CDR3 protein is CASVRGVGTDTQYF. The CDR3 nucleotides are TGTGCCAGCGTCCGGGGAGTGGGCACAGATACGCAGTATTTT.

The chain uses TRBV10-3 and TRBJ2-2, with 9 nucleotides matching TRBD1. CDR3 length: 13 residues. The germline CDR1 and CDR2 sequences are ENHRY and SYGVKD. Losses at the gene ends were 7 bases for V and 7 bases for J; bases not matched to a gene: 4. CDR3 in amino acids: CAIKTGGNGELFF. The CDR3 coding sequence is TGTGCCATCAAGACAGGGGGAAACGGGGAGCTGTTTTTT.

The J gene is TRBJ2-1, the V gene TRBV28, with 12 bases identical to TRBD2. Germline CDR1 MDHEN, CDR2 SYDVKM. The CDR3 consists of 14 residues. The V and J ends lost 8 bases and 8 bases, in that order; junction bases with no gene match: 7. This chain's CDR3 is CASRLAGGPDEQFF. DNA for the CDR3: TGTGCCAGCCGTCTAGCGGGAGGGCCCGATGAGCAGTTCTTC.

The chain carries TRBV14 and TRBJ1-1; perhaps TRBD1 as D (6 bases). This CDR3 comprises 14 residues. The germline V gene has CDR1 SGHDN and CDR2 FVKESK. The ends were cut back, 4 bases at V and 1 base at J, with 10 bases in the middle. In nucleotides, the CDR3 is TGTGCCAGCAGCCGCTCGGACAGGAACACTGAAGCTTTCTTT. Translating it yields CASSRSDRNTEAFF.

The chain employs TRBV29-1 and TRBJ1-4; D is unclear. Trimming took 3 bases from V and 0 from J, leaving 14 bases between them. The CDR3 is made up of 16 amino acids. Looked up from germline, CDR1 is SQVTM and CDR2 is ANQGSEA. This CDR3 is CSVEGRGSATNEKLFF. The CDR3 coding sequence is TGCAGCGTTGAGGGTCGAGGTTCTGCAACTAATGAAAAACTGTTTTTT.

The rearrangement joins TRBV11-2 to TRBJ1-1, with unresolved D. The CDR3 spans 12 residues. V was pared by 5 bases and J by 6 bases, with 10 bases between. CDR1 and CDR2 from the germline V gene are SGHAT and FQNNGV. The CDR3 DNA sequence: TGTGCCAGCAGCCCAGGCGTCCCTGAAGCTTTCTTT. Translating it yields CASSPGVPEAFF.

The chain combines TRBV9 with TRBJ2-2, with 7 nucleotides matching TRBD2. The CDR3 has 16 residues. The J segment lost 2 bases and the V segment lost 0 bases, leaving 4 bases of the junction unmatched. Germline V gives CDR1 SGDLS, CDR2 YYNGEE. CDR3 nucleotides: TGTGCCAGCAGCGTAGAAACTAGCGTTAACACCGGGGAGCTGTTTTTT. Amino acid sequence: CASSVETSVNTGELFF.

This clone has a single count. The rearrangement uses TRBV28 and TRBJ2-1; D possibly corresponds to TRBD2 (7 bases). The CDR3 has 14 residues. V lost 1 base and J lost 9, with 13 bases in between. Germline CDR1 is MDHEN and CDR2 is SYDVKM. The CDR3 DNA is TGTGCCAGCAGTTTATCCAGGGGAGGGGCTGAGCAGTTCTTC. It specifies CASSLSRGGAEQFF.